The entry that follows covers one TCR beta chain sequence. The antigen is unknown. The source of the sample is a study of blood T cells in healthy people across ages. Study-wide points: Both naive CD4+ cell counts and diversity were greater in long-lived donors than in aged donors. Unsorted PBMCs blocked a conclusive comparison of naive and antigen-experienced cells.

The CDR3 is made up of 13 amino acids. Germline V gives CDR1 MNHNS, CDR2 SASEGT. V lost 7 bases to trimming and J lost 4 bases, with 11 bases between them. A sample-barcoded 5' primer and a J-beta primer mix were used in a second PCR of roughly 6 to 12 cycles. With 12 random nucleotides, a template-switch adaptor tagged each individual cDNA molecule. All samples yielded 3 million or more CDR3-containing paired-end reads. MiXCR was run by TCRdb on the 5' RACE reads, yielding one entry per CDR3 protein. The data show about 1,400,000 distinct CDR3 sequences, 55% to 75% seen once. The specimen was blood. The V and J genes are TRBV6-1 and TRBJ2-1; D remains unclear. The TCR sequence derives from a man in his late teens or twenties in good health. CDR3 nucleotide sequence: TGTGCCAGCACTCTTTGGGGATACAATGAGCAGTTCTTC. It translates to CASTLWGYNEQFF.